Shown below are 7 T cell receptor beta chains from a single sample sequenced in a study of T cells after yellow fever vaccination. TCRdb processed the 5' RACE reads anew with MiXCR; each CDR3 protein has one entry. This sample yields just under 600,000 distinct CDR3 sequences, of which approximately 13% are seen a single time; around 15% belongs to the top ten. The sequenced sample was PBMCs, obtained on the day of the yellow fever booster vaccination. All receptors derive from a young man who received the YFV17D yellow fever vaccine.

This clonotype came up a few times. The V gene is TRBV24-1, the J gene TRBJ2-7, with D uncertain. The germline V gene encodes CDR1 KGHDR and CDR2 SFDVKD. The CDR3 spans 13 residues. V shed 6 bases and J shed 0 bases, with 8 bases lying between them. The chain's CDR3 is CATSTEYSYEQYF. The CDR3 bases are TGTGCCACCAGTACAGAGTACTCCTACGAGCAGTACTTC.

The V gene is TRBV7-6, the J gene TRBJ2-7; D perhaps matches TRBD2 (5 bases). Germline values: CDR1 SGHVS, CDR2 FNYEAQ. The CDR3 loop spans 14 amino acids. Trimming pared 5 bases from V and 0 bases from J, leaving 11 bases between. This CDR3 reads CASSPTGFSYEQYF. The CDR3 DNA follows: TGTGCCAGCAGCCCAACGGGATTCTCCTACGAGCAGTACTTC.

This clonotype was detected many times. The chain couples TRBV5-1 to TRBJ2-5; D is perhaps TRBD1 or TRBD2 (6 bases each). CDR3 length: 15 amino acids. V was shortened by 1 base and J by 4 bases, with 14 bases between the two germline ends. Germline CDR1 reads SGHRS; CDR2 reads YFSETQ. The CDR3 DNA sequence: TGCGCCAGCAGCTTGTCCGGGGGCAACGGAGAGACCCAGTACTTC. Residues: CASSLSGGNGETQYF.

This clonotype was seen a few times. This chain's CDR3 is CASSYSRGRTDTQYF. The CDR3 nucleotides are TGTGCCAGCAGTTACAGTCGGGGACGCACAGATACGCAGTATTTT. The gene calls are TRBV6-5 and TRBJ2-3; tentatively, D is TRBD1 or TRBD2 (5 bases each). There are 15 residues in the CDR3. V gave up 2 bases and J gave up 1 base, with 10 bases separating them. The germline CDR1 and CDR2 sequences are MNHEY and SVGAGI.

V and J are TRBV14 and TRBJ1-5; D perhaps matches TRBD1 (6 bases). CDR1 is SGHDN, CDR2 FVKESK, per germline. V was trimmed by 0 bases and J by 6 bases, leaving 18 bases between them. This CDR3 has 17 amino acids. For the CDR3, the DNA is TGTGCCAGCAGCCAAGATATAGGGGGGAAGAGGGGTCAGCCCCAGCATTTT. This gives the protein CASSQDIGGKRGQPQHF.

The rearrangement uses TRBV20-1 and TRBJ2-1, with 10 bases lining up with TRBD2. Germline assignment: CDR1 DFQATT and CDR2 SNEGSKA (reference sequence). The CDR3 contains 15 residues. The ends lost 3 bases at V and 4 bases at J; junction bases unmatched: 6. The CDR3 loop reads CSARVLAGPYNEQFF. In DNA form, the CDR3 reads TGCAGTGCTAGGGTACTAGCGGGGCCATACAATGAGCAGTTCTTC.

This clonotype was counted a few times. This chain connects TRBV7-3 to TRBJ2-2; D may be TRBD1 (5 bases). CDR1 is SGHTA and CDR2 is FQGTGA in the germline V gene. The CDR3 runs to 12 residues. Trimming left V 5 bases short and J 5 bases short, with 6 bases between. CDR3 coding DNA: TGTGCCAGCAGCCACAGGACCGGGGAGCTGTTTTTT. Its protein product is CASSHRTGELFF.